This T cell receptor beta chain was captured in a study of T-cell reconstitution after alpha-beta-depleted transplantation in children. General observations from the study: The main origin of T-cell counts and diversity one year after transplant was newly produced T cells. Expanded graft clones, several hundred of them, were reportedly the source of alpha-beta T cells about two months after transplant.

This clonotype showed up many times. The antigen is undetermined. The CDR3 spans 15 residues. Losses at the gene ends were 4 bases for V and 7 bases for J; bases not matched to a gene: 10. Looked up from germline, CDR1 is SGHDN and CDR2 is FVKESK. Unique molecular identifiers featured in how the TCRbeta library was prepared. TCRdb analysed the PCR reads with MiXCR anew, one entry per CDR3 protein. The data show hundreds of thousands of distinct CDR3 sequences, 11% seen once. The chain couples TRBV14 to TRBJ2-1; 7 positions agree with TRBD1. The source material was PBMCs, sampled before TCRalphabeta/CD19-depleted stem cell transplant. The sequence came from a child in the first two years of life with acute myeloid leukemia, due to receive a stem cell transplant. Here the CDR3 reads CASSLWDSFWNEQFF. In nucleotides, the CDR3 is TGTGCCAGCAGCCTTTGGGACAGTTTTTGGAATGAGCAGTTCTTC.